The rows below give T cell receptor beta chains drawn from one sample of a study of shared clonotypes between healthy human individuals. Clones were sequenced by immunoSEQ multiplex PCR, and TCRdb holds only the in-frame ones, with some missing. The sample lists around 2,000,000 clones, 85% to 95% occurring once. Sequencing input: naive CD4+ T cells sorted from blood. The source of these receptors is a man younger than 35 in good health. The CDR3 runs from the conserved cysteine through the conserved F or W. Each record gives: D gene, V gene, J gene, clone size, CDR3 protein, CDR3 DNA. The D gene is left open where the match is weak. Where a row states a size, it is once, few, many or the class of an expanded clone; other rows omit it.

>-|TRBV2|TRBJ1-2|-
CASSGPANYGYTF
TGTGCCAGCAGTGGGCCGGCTAACTATGGCTACACCTTC
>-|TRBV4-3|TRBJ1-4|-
CASSQAGISNEKLFF
TGCGCCAGCAGCCAAGCGGGGATTAGTAATGAAAAACTGTTTTTT
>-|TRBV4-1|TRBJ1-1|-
CASARLGATEAFF
TGCGCCAGCGCGCGATTGGGGGCCACTGAAGCTTTCTTT
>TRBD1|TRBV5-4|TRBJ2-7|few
CASSSQGNSYEQYF
TGTGCCAGCAGCTCACAGGGGAACTCCTACGAGCAGTACTTC
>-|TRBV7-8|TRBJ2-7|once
CASSPSAGPYEQYF
TGTGCCAGCAGCCCCTCTGCTGGGCCCTACGAGCAGTACTTC
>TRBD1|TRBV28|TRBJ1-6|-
CASSPPTGSPTLPLHF
TGTGCCAGCAGCCCCCCGACAGGGAGCCCCACGTTGCCCCTCCACTTT
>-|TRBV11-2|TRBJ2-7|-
CASSPLLTLTSYEQYF
TGTGCCAGCAGCCCGCTCCTGACACTTACCTCCTACGAGCAGTACTTC
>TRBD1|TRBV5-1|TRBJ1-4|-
CASSRDSNEKLFF
TGCGCCAGCAGCCGGGACAGTAATGAAAAACTGTTTTTT
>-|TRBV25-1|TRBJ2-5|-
CASSESGRETQYF
TGTGCCAGCAGTGAAAGCGGCCGGGAGACCCAGTACTTC
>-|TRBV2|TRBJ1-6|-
CASSEALPLHF
TGTGCCAGCAGTGAAGCCTTACCCCTCCACTTT
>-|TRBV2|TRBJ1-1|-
CASSEGSSYGTEAFF
TGTGCCAGCAGTGAGGGGTCAAGCTACGGCACTGAAGCTTTCTTT
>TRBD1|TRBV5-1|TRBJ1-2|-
CASKGTGGNYGYTF
TGCGCCAGCAAAGGGACAGGGGGTAACTATGGCTACACCTTC
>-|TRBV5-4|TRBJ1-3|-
CASSPPTVGASGNTIYF
TGTGCCAGCAGCCCCCCTACGGTAGGAGCCTCTGGAAACACCATATATTTT
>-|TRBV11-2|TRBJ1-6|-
CASSLARYSPLHF
TGTGCCAGCAGCTTAGCTCGGTATTCACCCCTCCACTTT